One sample yielded the 8 T cell receptor beta chains listed below, sequenced in a study of T cell responses to AZD1222 COVID-19 vaccine. Assay: immunoSEQ multiplex PCR; the TCRdb copy retains only in-frame clones and omits some. The table lists about 110,000 clones, about 94% of them singletons. Here the sequenced sample was peripheral blood, taken 28 days after the second AZD1222 dose. The receptors originated from an adult who received the AZD1222 COVID-19 vaccine.

CDR3 bases: TGTGCCACCGCGGGGGCTGGTGGGACCTCCTACTATGGCTACACCTTC. Its protein product is CATAGAGGTSYYGYTF. The rearrangement joins TRBV19 to TRBJ1-2, with D perhaps matching TRBD1 (6 bases). This CDR3 has 16 residues. Trimming stripped 10 bases from V and 3 bases from J, with 24 bases between. CDR1 is LNHDA and CDR2 is SQIVND in the germline V gene (reference sequence).

Worth noting for this clone: One end of the junction is discordant with germline, which a read error may explain. This chain connects TRBV18 to TRBJ2-7, with a tentative D call TRBD1 (5 bases). In germline, CDR1 is KGHSH, CDR2 LQKENI. This CDR3 has 13 residues. CDR3 bases: TGTGCCAGCCGGAAGACAGAGTCCTCCGAGCAGTACTTC. It translates to CASRKTESSEQYF.

CDR3 protein: CASRPLGTGVTNEKLFF. The CDR3 DNA follows: TGTGCCAGCAGACCCCTGGGGACAGGGGTCACTAATGAAAAACTGTTTTTT. This chain uses TRBV2 with TRBJ1-4; TRBD1 aligns across 10 bases. The germline CDR1 and CDR2 sequences are SNHLY and FYNNEI. The CDR3 has 17 amino acids. Trimming at V came to 6 bases and at J to 2 bases, leaving 9 bases not matched to a gene. Drawing the rest from reference TRBV2 and TRBJ1-4, the complete variable domain is EPEVTQTPSHQVTQMGQEVILRCVPISNHLYFYWYRQILGQKVEFLVSFYNNEISEKSEIFDDQFSVERPDGSNFTLKIRSTKLEDSAMYFCASRPLGTGVTNEKLFFGSGTQLSVL.

This chain links TRBV13 with TRBJ1-3; TRBD1 might be the D (5 bases). Deletions cut 3 bases from V and 0 bases from J, with 9 bases between. Germline V gives CDR1 PRHDT, CDR2 FYEKMQ (reference sequence). This CDR3 contains 15 residues. CDR3 nucleotide sequence: TGTGCCAGCAGCTTGGCGCAGGGCTCTGGAAACACCATATATTTT. Translated, it gives CASSLAQGSGNTIYF. Variable domain in full (rest from reference TRBV13 and TRBJ1-3): AAGVIQSPRHLIKEKRETATLKCYPIPRHDTVYWYQQGPGQDPQFLISFYEKMQSDKGSIPDRFSAQQFSDYHSELNMSSLELGDSALYFCASSLAQGSGNTIYFGEGSWLTVV.

The rearrangement joins TRBV10-1 to TRBJ1-1; the D is unclear. Germline V gives CDR1 WNHNN, CDR2 SYGVQD (reference sequence). The length of the CDR3 is 15 residues. V was cut by 4 bases and J by 6 bases, with 18 bases left in between. The CDR3 DNA follows: TGCGCCAGCAGTGCACGCGGCGGAGAAGCGGCTGAAGCTTTCTTT. It yields the protein CASSARGGEAAEAFF.

The chain combines TRBV27 with TRBJ1-5, with D hard to call. CDR1 MNHEY and CDR2 SMNVEV come from the germline V gene (reference sequence). This CDR3 contains 14 residues. V lost 1 base and J 2 bases, leaving 6 bases between the germline ends. CDR3 residues: CASSLFLGNQPQHF. The CDR3 coding sequence is TGTGCCAGCAGTTTATTCTTGGGCAATCAGCCCCAGCATTTT.

This clone was seen a single time. The chain has TRBV5-1 and TRBJ1-1; TRBD1 is a possible D gene (5 bases). Germline V CDR1 and CDR2: SGHRS, YFSETQ. Trimming pared 4 bases from V and 0 bases from J, leaving 10 bases between. The CDR3 runs to 14 residues. In nucleotides, the CDR3 is TGCGCCAGCAGCGAACGGGGACTGAACACTGAAGCTTTCTTT. The encoded protein is CASSERGLNTEAFF. The entire variable domain, with the rest obtained from reference TRBV5-1 and TRBJ1-1, is as follows: KAGVTQTPRYLIKTRGQQVTLSCSPISGHRSVSWYQQTPGQGLQFLFEYFSETQRNKGNFPGRFSGRQFSNSRSEMNVSTLELGDSALYLCASSERGLNTEAFFGQGTRLTVV.

This chain uses TRBV19 with TRBJ1-5; 8 bases agree with TRBD1. V shed 8 bases and J 6 bases; nucleotides not matched to a gene: 3. Germline V gene data show CDR1 as LNHDA and CDR2 as SQIVND (reference sequence). CDR3 length equals 12 residues. The CDR3 is CASQGALQPQHF. The CDR3, as DNA: TGTGCCAGTCAGGGGGCACTTCAGCCCCAGCATTTT. The full variable domain, completed using reference TRBV19 and TRBJ1-5, is DGGITQSPKYLFRKEGQNVTLSCEQNLNHDAMYWYRQDPGQGLRLIYYSQIVNDFQKGDIAEGYSVSREKKESFPLTVTSAQKNPTAFYLCASQGALQPQHFGDGTRLSIL.